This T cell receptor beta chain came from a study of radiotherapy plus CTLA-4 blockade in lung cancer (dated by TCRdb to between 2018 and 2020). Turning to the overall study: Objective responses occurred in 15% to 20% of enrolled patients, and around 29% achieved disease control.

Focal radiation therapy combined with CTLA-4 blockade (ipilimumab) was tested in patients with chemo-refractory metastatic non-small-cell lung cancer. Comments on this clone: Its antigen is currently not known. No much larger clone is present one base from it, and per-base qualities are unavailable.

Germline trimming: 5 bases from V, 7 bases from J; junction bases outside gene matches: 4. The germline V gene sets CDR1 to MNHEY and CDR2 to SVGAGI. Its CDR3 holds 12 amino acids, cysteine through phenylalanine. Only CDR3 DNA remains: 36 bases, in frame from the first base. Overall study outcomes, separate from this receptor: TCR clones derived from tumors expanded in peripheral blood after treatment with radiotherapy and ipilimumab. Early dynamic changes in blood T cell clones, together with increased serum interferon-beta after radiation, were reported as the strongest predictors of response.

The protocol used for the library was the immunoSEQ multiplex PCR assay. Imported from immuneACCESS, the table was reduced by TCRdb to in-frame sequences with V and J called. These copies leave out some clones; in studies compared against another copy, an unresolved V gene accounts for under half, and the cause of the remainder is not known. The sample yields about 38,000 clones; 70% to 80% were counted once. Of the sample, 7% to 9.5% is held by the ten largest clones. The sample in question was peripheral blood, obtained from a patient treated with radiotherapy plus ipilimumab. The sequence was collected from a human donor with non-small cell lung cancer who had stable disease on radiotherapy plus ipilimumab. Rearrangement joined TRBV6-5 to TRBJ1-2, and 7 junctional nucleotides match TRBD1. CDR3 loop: CASSQTGIGYTF. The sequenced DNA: TGTGCCAGCAGTCAGACAGGGATTGGCTACACCTTC.